This T cell receptor (beta chain) was sequenced for a study of siplizumab effects on memory and regulatory T cells. Study-wide results and limits: Siplizumab gave mappable alloreactive CD4+ clones an average Treg-derived fraction of about 69%, against 25% to 30% in controls.

This clone was recorded only once. Its matching antigen is unknown. Unmatched junction bases numbered 19, after V lost 5 bases and J lost 14 bases. The CDR3 covers 16 residues. Germline CDR1 and CDR2: SGHVS and FQNEAQ. TCRdb's copy holds only in-frame clones and misses some; the assay was immunoSEQ multiplex PCR. This sample carries just over 40,000 clones, 89% of them seen once, and the ten largest clones take 0.25%. The TCR originated in a human donor in good health. The chain joins TRBV7-8 to TRBJ2-3; 10 bases fit TRBD2. The sequencing input was naive CD4+ T cells sorted from blood. Written as DNA, the CDR3 is TGTGCCAGCAGCCCCGGGACTAGCGCCACAAGGGTGGTGGCGTATTTT. Translated: CASSPGTSATRVVAYF.